The next 26 T cell receptor beta chains were all read from a single sample in a study of blood T cell repertoires in COVID-19. The repertoire was sequenced with immunoSEQ multiplex PCR; TCRdb's copy has only in-frame clones and lacks some. The repertoire holds roughly 160,000 clones, with less than 85% as singletons. Source material: peripheral blood. These receptors originate from a woman aged 55-70 years with COVID-19, enrolled during active disease.

This clone was recorded many times. The chain couples TRBV11-2 to TRBJ2-7; 13 bases are shared with TRBD2. The J segment lost 4 bases and the V segment lost 4 bases, leaving 16 bases of the junction unmatched. Per the germline V gene, CDR1 is SGHAT and CDR2 is FQNNGV. This CDR3 is built from 19 residues. The CDR3 sequence is CASSSRASGLAGPGYEQYF. The CDR3 region has the DNA TGTGCCAGCAGCTCTAGGGCCTCGGGACTAGCGGGACCTGGGTACGAGCAGTACTTC.

The chain joins TRBV10-3 to TRBJ2-6; TRBD2 matches at 10 bases. Germline CDR1 is ENHRY and CDR2 is SYGVKD. This CDR3 is 19 amino acids long. J was trimmed by 0 bases and V by 4 bases; bases with no gene match: 9. The CDR3 DNA reads TGTGCCATCAGTGTGATCAGGGGACTAGCGAGCTCTGGGGCCAACGTCCTGACTTTC. Protein sequence: CAISVIRGLASSGANVLTF.

This chain joins TRBV4-3 and TRBJ1-2, with D perhaps matching TRBD1 (5 bases). This CDR3 spans 14 amino acids. V was clipped by 0 bases and J by 8 bases, with 13 bases between them. Germline-derived CDR1 and CDR2 are LGHNA and YSLEER. DNA for the CDR3: TGCGCCAGCAGCCAAGATACGTCCAGGGAAGGCTACACCTTC. This sequence encodes CASSQDTSREGYTF.

J is TRBJ2-2 and V is TRBV2; 9 bases map to TRBD2. Germline lookup yields CDR1 SNHLY and CDR2 FYNNEI. After removal of 5 bases from V and 4 bases from J, the junction contained 8 bases not matched to a gene. The CDR3 is 16 residues long. Written as DNA, the CDR3 is TGTGCCAGCAGTTTCCCTAGCGGGACCGGCACCGGGGAGCTGTTTTTT. This codes for CASSFPSGTGTGELFF.

The rearrangement links TRBV6-2 or TRBV6-3 to TRBJ1-3; TRBD1 matches at 8 bases. Trimming took 2 bases from V and 0 from J; bases not matched to a gene: 12. Germline values: CDR1 MNHEY, CDR2 SVGEGT. The CDR3 has 19 amino acids. The CDR3 spells CASSYIAGTGLTSGNTIYF. As DNA, the CDR3 is TGTGCCAGCAGTTACATAGCCGGGACAGGACTTACCTCTGGAAACACCATATATTTT.

The chain is built from TRBV27 and TRBJ1-2; D is possibly TRBD1 (5 bases). With 3 bases removed from V and 6 bases from J, the gap between germline ends came to 11 bases. Germline CDR1 reads MNHEY; CDR2 reads SMNVEV (reference sequence). This CDR3 region has 13 residues. For the CDR3, the DNA is TGTGCCAGCAGTTTCAGGGAAGGGGATGGCTACACCTTC. This sequence encodes CASSFREGDGYTF.

The genes are TRBV9 and TRBJ2-5; 7 nucleotides align to TRBD1. The CDR3 sequence is 14 residues long. Trimming cost V 2 bases and J 0 bases; bases outside gene matches: 1. CDR1 and CDR2 from the germline V gene are SGDLS and YYNGEE. CDR3 bases: TGTGCCAGCAGCGTTGGGACAGACCAAGAGACCCAGTACTTC. Translation gives CASSVGTDQETQYF.

V usage is TRBV5-1 and J usage is TRBJ1-2; 9 positions match TRBD1. This CDR3 has 14 residues. The germline CDR1 and CDR2 sequences are SGHRS and YFSETQ. The V and J ends lost 4 bases and 8 bases, in that order; junction bases with no gene match: 9. As DNA, the CDR3 is TGCGCCAGCAGCGTACAGGGGGCGCGAGAAGGCTACACCTTC. Encoded protein: CASSVQGAREGYTF.

This clone occurred a few times. This rearrangement joins TRBV27 to TRBJ2-7; no reliable D call. V shed 4 bases and J shed 12 bases, with 13 bases lying between them. The length of the CDR3 is 11 residues. The V gene's germline CDR1 is MNHEY and CDR2 SMNVEV (reference sequence). This CDR3 is CASSYVEETYF. CDR3 nucleotides: TGTGCCAGCAGTTATGTAGAGGAAACGTACTTC.

This clone was recorded many times. The chain has TRBV3-1 (or the pseudogene TRBV3-2) and TRBJ1-1; TRBD1 aligns across 8 bases. The length of the CDR3 is 14 residues. J was trimmed by 2 bases and V by 6 bases; bases with no gene match: 5. The germline V gene encodes CDR1 LGHDT and CDR2 YNNKEL (reference sequence). The CDR3 protein is CASRRGQGNTEAFF. CDR3 sequence (DNA): TGTGCCAGCAGGAGAGGACAGGGTAACACTGAAGCTTTCTTT.

This sequence joins TRBV30 and TRBJ2-7, with 7 positions matching TRBD1. Looked up from germline, CDR1 is GTSNPN and CDR2 is SVGIG (reference sequence). This CDR3 region has 14 residues. V was pared by 7 bases and J by 5 bases, with 14 bases of the junction left unmatched. The CDR3 region is CASSTDRVGHEQYF. The DNA of the CDR3 is TGTGCCTCCTCGACTGACAGGGTGGGACACGAGCAGTACTTC.

The chain recombines TRBV9 with TRBJ2-2, with TRBD1 matching 9 bases. Germline CDR1 SGDLS, CDR2 YYNGEE. Trimming at V came to 2 bases and at J to 4 bases, leaving 12 bases not matched to a gene. The CDR3 is 18 residues long. CDR3 sequence (DNA): TGTGCCAGCAGCGTGGGAATCCCAGGACAGGGGTTCACCGGGGAGCTGTTTTTT. Residues: CASSVGIPGQGFTGELFF. Variable domain in full (rest from reference TRBV9 and TRBJ2-2): DSGVTQTPKHLITATGQRVTLRCSPRSGDLSVYWYQQSLDQGLQFLIQYYNGEERAKGNILERFSAQQFPDLHSELNLSSLELGDSALYFCASSVGIPGQGFTGELFFGEGSRLTVL.

This clone was counted once. The chain has TRBV2 and TRBJ2-3, with a tentative D call TRBD2 (6 bases). Trimming took 6 bases from V and 6 from J, leaving 16 bases between them. The CDR3 is 14 residues long. CDR1 is SNHLY, CDR2 FYNNEI, per germline. This CDR3 reads CASRKGLPGDTQYF. Written as DNA, the CDR3 is TGTGCCAGCAGAAAGGGACTCCCAGGGGATACGCAGTATTTT.

This chain uses TRBV3-1 (or the pseudogene TRBV3-2) with TRBJ1-1; TRBD1 matches at 7 bases. CDR1 is LGHDT, CDR2 YNNKEL, per germline (reference sequence). There are 14 residues in the CDR3. The J segment lost 2 bases and the V segment lost 5 bases, leaving 5 bases of the junction unmatched. CDR3 nucleotides: TGTGCCAGCAGCAGCCACAGGGGAAACACTGAAGCTTTCTTT. Protein: CASSSHRGNTEAFF.

V usage is TRBV11-1 and J usage is TRBJ2-3, with 9 bases identical to TRBD2. The germline V gene encodes CDR1 SGHAT and CDR2 FQDESV (reference sequence). Trimming at V came to 5 bases and at J to 3 bases, leaving 6 bases not matched to a gene. The CDR3 totals 15 residues. The CDR3 sequence: CASSRSAGGTDTQYF. For the CDR3, the DNA is TGTGCCAGCAGCCGTTCAGCGGGAGGTACAGATACGCAGTATTTT.

V gene TRBV15 combines with J gene TRBJ2-1; possibly TRBD2 for D (6 bases). The ends were cut back, 0 bases at V and 7 bases at J, with 16 bases in the middle. This CDR3 contains 16 residues. Germline values: CDR1 LNHNV, CDR2 YYDKDF (reference sequence). CDR3 protein: CATSRDAGPAWNEQFF. The CDR3 DNA reads as TGTGCCACCAGCAGAGATGCGGGACCCGCTTGGAATGAGCAGTTCTTC.

The chain combines TRBV7-3 with TRBJ1-6; the match to TRBD1 covers 9 bases. CDR3 size: 15 residues. Per the germline V gene, CDR1 is SGHTA and CDR2 is FQGTGA. V shed 2 bases and J 6 bases; nucleotides not matched to a gene: 2. CDR3 sequence reads: CASSLWGQGNSPLHF. In DNA, the CDR3 is TGTGCCAGCAGCTTATGGGGACAGGGTAATTCACCCCTCCACTTT.

J is TRBJ1-5 and V is TRBV28; D not certain. This CDR3 region has 15 residues. CDR1 and CDR2 from the germline V gene are MDHEN and SYDVKM. Trimming cost V 7 bases and J 4 bases, with 17 bases left between them. The CDR3 protein is CASTEASLRNQPQHF. The CDR3 DNA reads TGTGCCAGCACCGAAGCCTCCTTGAGGAATCAGCCCCAGCATTTT. Variable domain in full (rest from reference TRBV28 and TRBJ1-5): DVKVTQSSRYLVKRTGEKVFLECVQDMDHENMFWYRQDPGLGLRLIYFSYDVKMKEKGDIPEGYSVSREKKERFSLILESASTNQTSMYLCASTEASLRNQPQHFGDGTRLSIL.

The count of this clone is one. The chain links TRBV4-3 to TRBJ2-7, with D perhaps TRBD1 (6 bases). Germline-derived CDR1 and CDR2 are LGHNA and YSLEER. Trimming removed 0 bases at V and 4 bases at J, with 7 bases between. This CDR3 contains 13 residues. CDR3 nucleotide sequence: TGCGCCAGCAGCCAAGATCAGGGGTACGAGCAGTACTTC. It codes for CASSQDQGYEQYF.

The chain combines TRBV15 with TRBJ2-3; D call uncertain. The germline CDR1 and CDR2 sequences are LNHNV and YYDKDF (reference sequence). The CDR3 spans 16 residues. Trimming took off 0 bases at V and 4 bases at J, with 14 bases between the two ends. The CDR3 here is CATSRELSFVADTQYF. DNA for the CDR3: TGTGCCACCAGCAGAGAGTTAAGTTTTGTAGCAGATACGCAGTATTTT.

J is TRBJ2-7 and V is TRBV4-1; TRBD1 aligns across 11 bases. Germline trimming cut 0 bases from V and 10 bases from J; bases unmatched to any gene: 5. The germline gives CDR1 MGHRA, CDR2 YSYEKL. The CDR3 is 14 amino acids. The CDR3 DNA follows: TGCGCCAGCAGCCAAGACACCGGGACAGGGGGACAGTACGTC. Its translation: CASSQDTGTGGQYV.

This clone was detected once. The chain carries TRBV5-1 and TRBJ1-6; D remains unclear. The CDR3 length is 15 residues. Looked up from germline, CDR1 is SGHRS and CDR2 is YFSETQ. Trimming pared 0 bases from V and 7 bases from J, leaving 11 bases between. CDR3 nucleotides: TGCGCCAGCAGCTTGGACCCAAATGAGAATTCACCCCTCCACTTT. It yields the protein CASSLDPNENSPLHF.

The V and J genes are TRBV3-1 (or the pseudogene TRBV3-2) and TRBJ2-3; 15 bases align to TRBD2. Looked up from germline, CDR1 is LGHDT and CDR2 is YNNKEL (reference sequence). Germline trimming cut 4 bases from V and 3 bases from J; bases unmatched to any gene: 2. This CDR3 region has 16 residues. CDR3 residues: CASSLGLAGGTDTQYF. DNA for the CDR3: TGTGCCAGCAGCCTAGGACTAGCGGGGGGGACAGATACGCAGTATTTT.

This chain joins TRBV5-1 and TRBJ1-2; D ambiguous. Trimming removed 5 bases from V and 5 bases from J, with 16 bases in between. Germline V gene data show CDR1 as SGHRS and CDR2 as YFSETQ. The CDR3 has 14 amino acids. The CDR3 bases are TGCGCCAGCAGTTCGATCCTAAGCGGGTATGGCTACACCTTC. Its protein is CASSSILSGYGYTF. Drawing the rest from reference TRBV5-1 and TRBJ1-2, the complete variable domain is KAGVTQTPRYLIKTRGQQVTLSCSPISGHRSVSWYQQTPGQGLQFLFEYFSETQRNKGNFPGRFSGRQFSNSRSEMNVSTLELGDSALYLCASSSILSGYGYTFGSGTRLTVV.

This clone occurred a few times. The chain combines TRBV5-4 with TRBJ1-6; D is ambiguous. Germline V CDR1 and CDR2: SGHNT, YYREEE (reference sequence). Trimming took 2 bases from V and 8 from J, leaving 14 bases between them. The CDR3 covers 15 residues. The CDR3 is CASSLSSTAYSPLHF. In DNA, the CDR3 is TGTGCCAGCAGCTTATCGAGCACAGCTTATTCACCCCTCCACTTT.

The table lists this clone with a count of one. CDR3 bases: TGTGCCACCAGTCCCTCAGGGTACACTGAAGCTTTCTTT. Translation: CATSPSGYTEAFF. The chain combines TRBV24-1 with TRBJ1-1; a possible D gene is TRBD1 (5 bases). The CDR3 runs 13 residues. V gave up 6 bases and J gave up 3 bases, with 10 bases separating them. Per the germline V gene, CDR1 is KGHDR and CDR2 is SFDVKD.